This T cell receptor (beta chain) was sequenced in a study of cytomegalovirus exposure and HLA in healthy donors. With 60 Vbeta and 13 Jbeta primers, the PCR was carried out. TCRdb's copy holds only in-frame clones and misses some; the assay was immunoSEQ multiplex PCR. The data contain around 150,000 clones, 70% to 90% of them singletons. The CDR3 spans 12 residues. Germline V gives CDR1 SNHLY, CDR2 FYNNEI. Trimming stripped 10 bases from V and 4 bases from J, with 13 bases between. Whole-study results and caveats: TRBV6-2, TRBV6-3 and other indistinguishable V segments were excluded.

Note on this clone: Its antigen is currently unknown.

The TCR sequence derives from a man aged 18-30 years in good health and CMV-seropositive. The chain combines TRBV2 with TRBJ1-2; D remains ambiguous. The source material was PBMCs. In DNA form, the CDR3 reads TGTGCCACCCACTCAGGTCCCTATGGCTACACCTTC. Amino acid sequence: CATHSGPYGYTF.